This T cell receptor (beta chain) originates from a study of T cell clonality in common variable immunodeficiency. Whole-study findings and limits: T cell subpopulation sequencing would be needed to explain CVID clonality. Repertoire-complication correlations in CVID were limited by patient heterogeneity.

Germline CDR1 reads SNHLY; CDR2 reads FYNNEI. The CDR3 runs 14 residues. With V trimmed by 4 bases and J by 5 bases, 6 bases remained unmatched. Blood samples were heparinized, about 5 to 9 ml per donor. This clone has ten or more counts. Its target is not known. Coverage ceases 3 residues before the CDR3 finishes, and the germline J gene fills in the end. Method: immunoSEQ multiplex PCR; TCRdb's copy keeps in-frame clones and lacks some. This sample has more than 55,000 clones and no singletons, with approximately 1.6% in the ten largest. The source of this sequence is a person aged 18 to 75 in good health. The sample consisted of peripheral blood mononuclear cells. This rearrangement joins TRBV2 to TRBJ2-5; 8 positions match TRBD2. The CDR3 loop reads CASSGGAGVETQYF. Incomplete CDR3 DNA: TGTGCCAGCAGTGGCGGAGCGGGAGTGGAGACC. Looking up the rest from reference TRBV2 and TRBJ2-5 gives the full variable domain: EPEVTQTPSHQVTQMGQEVILRCVPISNHLYFYWYRQILGQKVEFLVSFYNNEISEKSEIFDDQFSVERPDGSNFTLKIRSTKLEDSAMYFCASSGGAGVETQYFGPGTRLLVL.